This T cell receptor beta chain was observed in a study of OX40 agonist ivuxolimab in advanced cancers. Across the whole study: Intravenous ivuxolimab was administered to patients every 2 weeks at 0.01 to 10 mg/kg.

Regarding this clone: The antigen is not known. The same CDR3 is also encoded by other DNA sequences in this sample.

Losses at the gene ends were 2 bases for V and 3 bases for J; bases not matched to a gene: 0. CDR1 is MNHEY, CDR2 SVGAGI, per germline. The CDR3 runs to 14 residues. TCRdb's copy holds only in-frame clones and misses some; the assay was immunoSEQ multiplex PCR. The sample shows 63,000 or so clones, about nine tenths of them seen only once. Drawing of blood for sampling happened at baseline, at cycle 4 day 1, and at cycle 7 day 1. Study-wide results and caveats: Low normalized T-cell clonal expansion was also seen in some nonresponders.

The chain uses TRBV6-5 and TRBJ2-2, with 7 bases matching TRBD2. The material was CD4+ or CD8+ T cells sorted from blood, obtained in a trial of the OX40 agonist ivuxolimab. This sequence was found in an adult with an advanced solid tumor such as melanoma, head and neck, liver or kidney cancer. CDR3 nucleotides: TGTGCCAGCAGTTACGGGGGGGACACCGGGGAGCTGTTTTTT. Amino acid sequence: CASSYGGDTGELFF.